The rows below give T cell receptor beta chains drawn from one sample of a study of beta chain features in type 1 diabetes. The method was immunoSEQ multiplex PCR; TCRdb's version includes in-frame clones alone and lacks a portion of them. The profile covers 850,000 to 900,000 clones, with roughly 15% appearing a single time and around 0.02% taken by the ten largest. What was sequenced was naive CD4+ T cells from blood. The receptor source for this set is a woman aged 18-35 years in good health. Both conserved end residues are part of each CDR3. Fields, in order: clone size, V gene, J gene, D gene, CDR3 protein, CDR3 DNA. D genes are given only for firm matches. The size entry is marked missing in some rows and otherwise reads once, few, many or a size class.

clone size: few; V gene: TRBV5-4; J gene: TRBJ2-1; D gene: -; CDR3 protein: CASSSMTRLDEQFF; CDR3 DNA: TGTGCCAGCAGCTCGATGACCCGCTTAGATGAGCAGTTCTTC
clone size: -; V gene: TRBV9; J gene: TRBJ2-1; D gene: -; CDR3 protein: CASSVGSGPHNEQFF; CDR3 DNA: TGTGCCAGCAGCGTCGGCAGCGGCCCTCACAATGAGCAGTTCTTC
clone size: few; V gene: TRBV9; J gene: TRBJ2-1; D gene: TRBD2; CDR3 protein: CASSVEGLTSGSGNEQFF; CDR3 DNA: TGTGCCAGCAGCGTAGAGGGGCTCACTAGCGGGAGTGGGAATGAGCAGTTCTTC
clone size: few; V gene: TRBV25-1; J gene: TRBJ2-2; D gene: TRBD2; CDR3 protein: CASSEPPGEGTGELFF; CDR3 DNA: TGTGCCAGCAGTGAACCCCCTGGGGAGGGCACCGGGGAGCTGTTTTTT
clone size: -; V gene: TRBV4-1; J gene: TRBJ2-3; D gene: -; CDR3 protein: CASSQDPGNTDTQYF; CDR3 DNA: TGTGCCAGCAGCCAAGACCCGGGGAACACAGATACGCAGTATTTT
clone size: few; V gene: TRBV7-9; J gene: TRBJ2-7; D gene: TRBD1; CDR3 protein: CASSLVLAWPGGSYEQYF; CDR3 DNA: TGTGCCAGCAGCTTAGTGCTCGCTTGGCCAGGGGGATCCTACGAGCAGTACTTC
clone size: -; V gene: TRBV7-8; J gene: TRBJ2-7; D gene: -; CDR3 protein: CASSLGSGAYEQYF; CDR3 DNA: TGTGCCAGCAGCTTAGGTTCAGGGGCCTACGAGCAGTACTTC
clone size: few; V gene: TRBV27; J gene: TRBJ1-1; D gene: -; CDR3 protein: CASSPGRGVGNTEAFF; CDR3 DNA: TGTGCCAGCAGTCCGGGCCGGGGGGTCGGTAACACTGAAGCTTTCTTT
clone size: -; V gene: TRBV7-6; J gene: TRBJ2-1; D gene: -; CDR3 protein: CASSLVWGSSYNEQFF; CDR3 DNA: TGTGCCAGCAGCTTAGTGTGGGGGAGCTCCTACAATGAGCAGTTCTTC
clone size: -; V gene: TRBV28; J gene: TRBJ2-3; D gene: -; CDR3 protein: CASSSAGTFTDTQYF; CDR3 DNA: TGTGCCAGCAGTTCCGCCGGGACCTTCACAGATACGCAGTATTTT
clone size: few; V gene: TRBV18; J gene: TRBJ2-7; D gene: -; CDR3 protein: CASSPTWDGRYEQYF; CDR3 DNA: TGTGCCAGCTCACCTACTTGGGACGGTCGCTACGAGCAGTACTTC
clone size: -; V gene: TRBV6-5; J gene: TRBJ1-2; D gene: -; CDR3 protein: CASSYTLRSGYTF; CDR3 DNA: TGTGCCAGCAGTTACACCCTAAGGTCTGGCTACACCTTC
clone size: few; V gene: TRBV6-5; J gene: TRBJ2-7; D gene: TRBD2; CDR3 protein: CASSYSSSGNYEQYF; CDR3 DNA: TGTGCCAGCAGTTACTCCTCTAGCGGAAACTACGAGCAGTACTTC
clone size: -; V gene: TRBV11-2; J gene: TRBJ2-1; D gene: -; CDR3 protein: CASSFYDRATGTDYNEQFF; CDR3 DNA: TGTGCCAGCAGCTTCTACGATAGGGCGACCGGGACTGACTACAATGAGCAGTTCTTC
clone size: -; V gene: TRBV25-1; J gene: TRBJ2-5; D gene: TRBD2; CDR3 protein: CASSPDHGLAGEETQYF; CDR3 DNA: TGTGCCAGCAGCCCCGATCATGGACTAGCGGGAGAGGAGACCCAGTACTTC
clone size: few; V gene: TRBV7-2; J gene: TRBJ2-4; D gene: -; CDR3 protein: CASSLTGLQNIQYF; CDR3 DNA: TGTGCCAGCAGCTTAACTGGACTACAAAACATTCAGTACTTC
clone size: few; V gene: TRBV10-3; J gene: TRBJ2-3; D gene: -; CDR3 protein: CAISGLNRADTQYF; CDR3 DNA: TGTGCCATCAGCGGACTGAACAGGGCAGATACGCAGTATTTT
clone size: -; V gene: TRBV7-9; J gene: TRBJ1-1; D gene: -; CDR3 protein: CASSLAASEAFF; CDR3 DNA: TGTGCCAGCAGCTTAGCGGCAAGTGAAGCTTTCTTT
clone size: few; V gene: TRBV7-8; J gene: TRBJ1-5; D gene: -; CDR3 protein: CASSPTENQPQHF; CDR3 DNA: TGTGCCAGCAGCCCAACGGAGAATCAGCCCCAGCATTTT
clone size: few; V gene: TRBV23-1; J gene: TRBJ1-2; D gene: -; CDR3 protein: CASSRDGYTF; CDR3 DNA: TGCGCCAGCAGTCGGGACGGCTACACCTTC
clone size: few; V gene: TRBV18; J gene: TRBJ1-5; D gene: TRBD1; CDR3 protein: CASSAGQVNQPQHF; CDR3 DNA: TGTGCCAGCTCAGCAGGACAGGTTAATCAGCCCCAGCATTTT
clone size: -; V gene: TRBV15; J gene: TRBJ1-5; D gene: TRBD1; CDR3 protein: CATSSDRGSNQPQHF; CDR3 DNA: TGTGCCACCAGCAGCGACAGGGGCTCGAATCAGCCCCAGCATTTT
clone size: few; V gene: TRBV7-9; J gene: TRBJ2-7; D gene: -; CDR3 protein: CASSDRGGTPPISSYEQYF; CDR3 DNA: TGTGCCAGCAGCGATAGGGGGGGTACCCCTCCAATTAGCTCCTACGAGCAGTACTTC
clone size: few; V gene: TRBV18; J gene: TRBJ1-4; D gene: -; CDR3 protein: CASSGQLNEKLFF; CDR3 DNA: TGTGCCAGCTCCGGGCAGCTGAATGAAAAACTGTTTTTT
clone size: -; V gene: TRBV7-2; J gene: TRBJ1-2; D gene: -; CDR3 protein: CASSAEGLYGYTF; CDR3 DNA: TGTGCCAGCAGCGCCGAAGGCCTCTATGGCTACACCTTC
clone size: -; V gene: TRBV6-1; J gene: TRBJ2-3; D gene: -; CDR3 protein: CASRQASTDTQYF; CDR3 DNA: TGTGCCAGCAGACAGGCGAGCACAGATACGCAGTATTTT
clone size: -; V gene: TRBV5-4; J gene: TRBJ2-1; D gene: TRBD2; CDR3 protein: CASSSPGLAGVFEQFF; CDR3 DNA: TGTGCCAGCAGCTCCCCGGGACTAGCGGGAGTTTTTGAGCAGTTCTTC
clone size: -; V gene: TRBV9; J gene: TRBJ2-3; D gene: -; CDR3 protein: CASSVRSIADTQYF; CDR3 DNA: TGTGCCAGCAGCGTACGGAGTATAGCAGATACGCAGTATTTT
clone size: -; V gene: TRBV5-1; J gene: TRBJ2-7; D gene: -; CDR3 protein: CASSLLGTSYEQYF; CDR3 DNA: TGCGCCAGCAGCTTGTTGGGGACCTCCTACGAGCAGTACTTC
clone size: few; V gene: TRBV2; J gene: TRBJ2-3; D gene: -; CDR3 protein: CASNRETDTQYF; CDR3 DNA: TGTGCCAGCAACAGGGAGACAGATACGCAGTATTTT
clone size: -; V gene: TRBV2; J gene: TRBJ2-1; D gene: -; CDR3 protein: CASRSGSLFVNEQFF; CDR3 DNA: TGTGCCAGCAGGTCCGGGAGCCTATTTGTCAATGAGCAGTTCTTC
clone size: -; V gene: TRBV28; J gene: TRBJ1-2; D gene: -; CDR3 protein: CASSLGQYGYTF; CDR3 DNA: TGTGCCAGCAGTTTAGGACAGTATGGCTACACCTTC
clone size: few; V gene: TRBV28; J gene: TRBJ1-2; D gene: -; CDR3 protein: CASSFPRGPGFGYTF; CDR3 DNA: TGTGCCAGCAGTTTTCCTAGGGGACCCGGATTTGGCTACACCTTC
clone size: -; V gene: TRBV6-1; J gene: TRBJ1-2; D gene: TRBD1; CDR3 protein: CASSATGLGGYTF; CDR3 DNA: TGTGCCAGCAGTGCGACAGGGCTGGGCGGCTACACCTTC
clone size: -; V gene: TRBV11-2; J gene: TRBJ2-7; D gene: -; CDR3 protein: CASSLEPSLPYEQYF; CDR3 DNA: TGTGCCAGCAGCTTAGAGCCTAGCCTACCCTACGAGCAGTACTTC
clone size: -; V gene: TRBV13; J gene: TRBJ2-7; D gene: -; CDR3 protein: CASSRITVSYEQYF; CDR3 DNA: TGTGCCAGCAGCCGTATAACAGTGTCCTACGAGCAGTACTTC
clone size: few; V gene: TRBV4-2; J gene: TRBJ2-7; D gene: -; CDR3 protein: CASSQDPDRSAYEQYF; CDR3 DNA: TGTGCCAGCAGCCAAGACCCAGACAGGTCGGCCTACGAGCAGTACTTC
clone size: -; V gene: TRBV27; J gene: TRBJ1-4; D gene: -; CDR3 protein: CASSLYRASNEKLFF; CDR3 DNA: TGTGCCAGCAGTTTATACAGGGCGTCTAATGAAAAACTGTTTTTT
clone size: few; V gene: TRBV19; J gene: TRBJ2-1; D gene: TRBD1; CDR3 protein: CASRPGQGRNEQFF; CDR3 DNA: TGTGCCAGTAGGCCGGGACAGGGTAGGAATGAGCAGTTCTTC
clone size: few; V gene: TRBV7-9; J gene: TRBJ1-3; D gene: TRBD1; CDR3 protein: CALERRTGPGPTGNTIYF; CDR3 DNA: TGTGCGCTGGAGCGCCGGACAGGGCCTGGGCCGACTGGAAACACCATATATTTT
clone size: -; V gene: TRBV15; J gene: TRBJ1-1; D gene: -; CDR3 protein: CATSRTVLNTEAFF; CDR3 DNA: TGTGCCACCAGCAGGACGGTTCTGAACACTGAAGCTTTCTTT
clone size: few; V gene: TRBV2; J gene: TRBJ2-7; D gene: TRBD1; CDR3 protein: CAGQDRGYEQYF; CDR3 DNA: TGTGCCGGACAGGACAGGGGCTACGAGCAGTACTTC
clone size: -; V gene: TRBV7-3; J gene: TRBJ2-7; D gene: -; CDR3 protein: CASSSSPRTVTYEQYF; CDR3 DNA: TGTGCCAGCAGTTCCTCACCCCGGACAGTGACCTACGAGCAGTACTTC
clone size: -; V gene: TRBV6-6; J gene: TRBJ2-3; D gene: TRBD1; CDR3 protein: CASSPVTGGTDTQYF; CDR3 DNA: TGTGCCAGCAGTCCCGTTACAGGGGGCACAGATACGCAGTATTTT
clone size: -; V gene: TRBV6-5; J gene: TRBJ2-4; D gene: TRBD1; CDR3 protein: CASSYPGQGEYF; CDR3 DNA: TGTGCCAGCAGTTACCCGGGACAGGGGGAGTACTTC
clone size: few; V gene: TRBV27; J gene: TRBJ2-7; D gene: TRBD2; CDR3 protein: CASSSSGTTSYEQYF; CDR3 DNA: TGTGCCAGCAGTTCCTCCGGGACTACCTCCTACGAGCAGTACTTC